This TCR beta chain was obtained from a study of blood T cell repertoires in COVID-19. Study-wide background: Acute and convalescent COVID-19 samples came from the United States, Italy and Spain. The cDNA or gDNA used as material had been derived from T cells, B-cell-depleted T cells, or PBMCs.

The CDR3 spans 17 residues. The germline V gene encodes CDR1 MDHEN and CDR2 SYDVKM. The V end lost 4 bases, the J end lost 0 bases, and 16 bases lay between the germline ends. Authors' data handling: Quantification of nucleated cells was approximated via reference gene primer amplification. This table comes from immunoSEQ multiplex PCR, and its TCRdb copy is limited to in-frame clones, with some not included. The V and J calls and clone size come from that table; D and trimming were worked out from the DNA. The repertoire holds 60,000 to 75,000 clones, with 76% as singletons. The chain couples TRBV28 to TRBJ1-5; D remains ambiguous. This receptor was obtained from an elderly woman with acute or convalescent COVID-19. What was sequenced was peripheral blood. The CDR3 DNA reads as TGTGCCAGCAGTTCCCCGGAGCTACTATATAGCAATCAGCCCCAGCATTTT. Amino acids: CASSSPELLYSNQPQHF. Complete variable domain (other parts from reference TRBV28 and TRBJ1-5): DVKVTQSSRYLVKRTGEKVFLECVQDMDHENMFWYRQDPGLGLRLIYFSYDVKMKEKGDIPEGYSVSREKKERFSLILESASTNQTSMYLCASSSPELLYSNQPQHFGDGTRLSIL.